The entry below describes one TCR beta chain. This clone occurred a few times. Its cognate antigen has yet to be identified. No qualities accompany the bases; no much larger clone lies one base away. Looking up the germline V gene yields CDR1 SGHRS and CDR2 YFSETQ. Spanning cysteine to phenylalanine, the CDR3 consists of 15 amino acids. Kept here is only the CDR3 DNA, which spans 45 bases and is read in frame from base 1. The junction shows trimming of 4 bases on V and 3 bases on J, and the gene matches do not reach 9 bases of it. The immunoSEQ hsTCRB assay version 4 in survey mode was used to sequence TCRbeta repertoires from genomic DNA. For TCRbeta sequencing, genomic DNA was diluted to about 9.5 ng/uL, and up to roughly 1 ug was used per sample. The published analysis was carried out like this. ImmunoSeq Analyzer 3.0 was used for analysis of TCRbeta data, and diversity was computed on productive nucleotide rearrangements. Using the Immunarch R package, the improved Chao index served to estimate lower-bound TCR diversity and the Gini coefficient served to estimate clonality. When different nucleotide rearrangements encoded the same CDR3beta amino acid sequence, each rearrangement was treated as a distinct clonotype. Differential abundance analysis found TCRbeta sequences that were significantly enriched in antigen-responding cells compared with anti-CD3/anti-CD28-activated cells. TCRs were clustered by predicted peptide-MHC specificity with GLIPH2, both within individual participants and across merged participant data sets. The source is immuneACCESS, and TCRdb retained only in-frame sequences with V and J called. Part of the clones is not carried over; for the studies checked, unresolved V genes explain less than half of this, and the remainder is unexplained. Clone size and the V and J calls come from that table; the DNA yielded D and trimming. The sample records under 40,000 clones, less than 75% of which are singletons. The biggest ten clones account for roughly 1.4% of the sample.

This sample was taken from a study of persistence of HIV-infected CD4 T cells (dated by TCRdb to between 2020 and 2021). Notes on the research overall: The median time the participants had spent on suppressive ART was eight to nine years. Peripheral blood samples of up to roughly 200 mL were taken at multiple time points, with the exception of a couple of participants who underwent leukapheresis at a single time point. CMV- and HIV-1 Gag-responding CD4+ T cells were isolated from ART-treated individuals so that antigen-driven clonal expansion of HIV-1-infected cells could be examined. The clonality of all cells in each sorted population was measured by TCRbeta sequencing, and the clonality of infected cells was measured by proviral sequencing. The TCR cluster analysis across participants included 8 participants for CMV and roughly 7 participants for Gag.

Results the study describes overall, beyond this receptor: TCR oligoclonality correlated with proviral oligoclonality within the same sorted populations. Enrichment of degenerate expanded CDR3beta sequences was found in antigen-responding cells, suggesting convergent selection of CD4+ responses to CMV and Gag. TCRbeta richness in CMV- and Gag-responding cells was significantly lower than in anti-CD3/anti-CD28-responding cells; CMV-responding cells had higher oligoclonality than CD3/CD28-stimulated and Gag-responding cells. Because the TCR analyses were done in bulk, restricting them to just the rare CMV-responding cells that actually carried HIV-1 proviruses was not possible. Few individuals were included in the study, and only a limited range of antigens was tested.

Explained via the paper, the treatment or condition label denotes: suppressive antiretroviral therapy. A pool of overlapping HIV-1 Gag 15-mer peptides, at about 1 ug per peptide per mL, was used to stimulate the cells. Responding CD4+ T cells were sorted on the basis of upregulation of both CD40 ligand and CD69. HIV-1-infected adults in whom suppressive ART had been started during chronic infection were enrolled as participants. For at least 4 years, the participants' plasma HIV-1 RNA had been undetectable, below 50 copies/mL. To be included, a participant needed positive CMV serology and a CD4+ T cell count above 400 cells/uL. Before stimulation, PBMCs were isolated using density centrifugation and then depleted of CD8+ T cells. CD8-depleted PBMCs were stimulated for about 19 hours with anti-CD28/CD49d costimulation, CD40-blocking antibody and enfuvirtide to prevent new infections. Cell sorting was performed on a Beckman Coulter MoFlo Legacy or XDP sorter, and dead cells were excluded with propidium iodide. Genomic DNA was extracted with the QIAamp DNA Mini Kit for samples above one million cells, otherwise with the Quick-DNA Microprep Kit.

This TCR derives from an adult man with HIV who was CMV-seropositive. The sample was CD4+ T cells sorted from PBMCs after approximately 19-hour stimulation, taken from a patient who received antiretroviral therapy. According to the study, the label for this sample's cell subset or site signals: CD40L+CD69+ CD4 T cells responding to HIV-1 Gag peptides. The chain is assembled from TRBV5-1 and TRBJ2-7; 8 bases in the junction line up with TRBD1. The CDR3 has the sequence CASSPRTGNIYEQYF. The bases read TGCGCCAGCAGCCCCCGGACAGGGAATATCTACGAGCAGTACTTC. The full variable domain, completed from the reference TRBV5-1 and TRBJ2-7 proteins outside the CDR3, reads KAGVTQTPRYLIKTRGQQVTLSCSPISGHRSVSWYQQTPGQGLQFLFEYFSETQRNKGNFPGRFSGRQFSNSRSEMNVSTLELGDSALYLCASSPRTGNIYEQYFGPGTRLTVT.